This TCR beta chain was identified during a study of T cells in localized non-small cell lung cancer. Findings and limits, study-wide: The highest T cell clonality was in uninvolved adjacent lung, above tumor. A higher density of T cells in blood coincided with extended overall survival. For the top 100 tumor clones, a median around 55 also appeared in adjacent lung. Heterogeneity within the tumor remains possible, as just one region underwent sequencing.

The length of the CDR3 is 14 residues. The germline V and J ends were trimmed by 0 bases and 7 bases, with 14 bases remaining between them. The V gene's germline CDR1 is SGDLS and CDR2 YYNGEE. As concerns this clone: Its antigen is as yet unknown.

Clones were read by immunoSEQ multiplex PCR, and TCRdb kept only the in-frame ones, dropping some. The data contain 4,000 to 6,000 clones, approximately 60% of them singletons. Sequenced here: lymph node tissue, sampled before any cancer treatment. This TCR was recovered from an older male donor with stage I squamous cell lung carcinoma. The gene calls are TRBV9 and TRBJ2-7; TRBD2 might be the D (5 bases). In DNA, the CDR3 is TGTGCCAGCAGCGTAGCGGGAACACTGAGGGAGCAGTACTTC. It encodes CASSVAGTLREQYF.